The rows below give T cell receptor beta chains drawn from one sample of a study of patients and donors after allogeneic stem cell transplantation. TCRdb re-called the RT-PCR reads with MiXCR, one entry per CDR3 protein. This sample has about a million distinct CDR3 sequences; more than 15% occur once, and the top ten carry around 6%. The sequencing sample was made of blood, either unsorted or a sorted T cell fraction (not recorded which). The receptors stem from a human donor who was either an allogeneic HSCT recipient or a stem cell or donor lymphocyte infusion donor (not recorded which). It is not recorded whose cells these are; they may come from a transplant donor. CDR3s include the opening cysteine and the closing phenylalanine or tryptophan. Clone size, where shown, is once, few, many, or a class for clones that have expanded.

V gene | clone size | CDR3 protein
TRBV18 | NA | CASASGTEAFF
TRBV5-1 | NA | CASSPRGQFDTF
TRBV6-5 | NA | CASSYSHSSYNSPLHF
TRBV7-3 | NA | CASSLTGLNEQFF
TRBV6-5 | NA | CASSYSSYKTQETQYF
TRBV7-2 | few | CASSLKRGGNYGYTF
TRBV12-5 | NA | CASGLDGAGLGYTF
TRBV20-1 | few | CSARTSGRFPNNEQFF
TRBV5-1 | NA | CASSLGQGVLDEAFF
TRBV7-9 | NA | CASSSQGAPETQYF
TRBV29-1 | few | CSASWTPPYEQYF
TRBV29-1 | NA | CSVTDTQYF
TRBV7-6 | NA | CASSLAGQEGLSSGANVLTF
TRBV7-2 | NA | CASSLWDRSSYEQYF
TRBV4-1 | NA | CASSQDGPFNEKLFF
TRBV7-9 | few | CASKTGTGELFF
TRBV25-1 | NA | CASNSGTAPLGYTF
TRBV20-1 | NA | CSAREGRSNQPQHF
TRBV10-3 | NA | CAISESSGRGNYGYTF